This T cell receptor beta chain appears in the sequencing data of a study of Ad26.COV2.S vaccination and SARS-CoV-2 variants. About the research overall: Ad26.COV2.S, an intramuscular injection, was given once or twice 56 days apart.

This clone was detected only once. Its antigen remains unidentified. Sequenced by immunoSEQ multiplex PCR; TCRdb stores in-frame clones only, minus some. The sample consists of roughly 700,000 clones, 70% to 90% of them appearing once. Treatment here: about 20 received Ad26.COV2.S at low or high dose, single or two shots; roughly five received placebo; per-sample allocation not given. Samples came from day 63 after the first vaccine or placebo injection. In the vaccine, an Ad26 vector expressed the SARS-CoV-2 spike of the Wuhan strain. Notes on the study in general: Vaccine recipients showed a spike-specific TCR breadth that was higher than in placebo recipients. Researchers cautioned that TCR breadth and depth analyses may have underestimated total T cell responses.

The clonotype was recovered from a person aged 18 to 65 who received the Ad26.COV2.S COVID-19 vaccine or a placebo. This sample comprised peripheral blood, obtained in a trial of Ad26.COV2.S vaccine versus placebo.

The CDR3 loop is CSVEMQGYYGYTF. The CDR3 DNA is TGCAGCGTTGAAATGCAGGGTTACTATGGCTACACCTTC. This rearrangement joins TRBV29-1 to TRBJ1-2, with D perhaps TRBD1 (5 bases). The CDR3 contains 13 residues. Germline V gene sequence: CDR1 SQVTM, CDR2 ANQGSEA. The V and J ends lost 2 bases and 3 bases respectively, with 10 bases between them. Full variable domain (remainder filled in from reference TRBV29-1 and TRBJ1-2): SAVISQKPSRDICQRGTSLTIQCQVDSQVTMMFWYRQQPGQSLTLIATANQGSEATYESGFVIDKFPISRPNLTFSTLTVSNMSPEDSSIYLCSVEMQGYYGYTFGSGTRLTVV.